The 5 T cell receptor beta chains presented below share a single source sample, sequenced in a study of immune characterization of retroperitoneal liposarcoma. TCRdb re-called the PCR reads with MiXCR, one entry per CDR3 protein. Here the sample spans approximately 4,400 distinct CDR3 sequences, around 32% being singletons. Source material: tumor tissue. These receptor sequences come from a male donor with retroperitoneal liposarcoma.

The table lists this clonotype with a few counts. One end of the junction fails to match germline, which may point to a read error. The chain has TRBV4-1 and TRBJ2-3; TRBD2 is a possible D gene (6 bases). The end of the DNA fits TRBJ2-1 better, so the J call may be wrong. This CDR3 contains 18 residues. CDR1 is MGHRA and CDR2 is YSYEKL in the germline V gene. CDR3 DNA sequence: TGTGCCAGCAGCCACGAGATTTTCCCAGGCGGGAATAACAATGAGCAGTTCTTC. Translated: CASSHEIFPGGNNNEQFF.

This clonotype was detected only once. This sequence joins TRBV7-8 and TRBJ2-1, with TRBD2 as a possible D gene (6 bases). The DNA matches TRBJ2-7 better at its end, which makes the J call doubtful. CDR3 size: 16 residues. In germline, CDR1 is SGHVS, CDR2 FQNEAQ. Written as DNA, the CDR3 is TGTGCCAGCAGCCAGTCTAGGAGGAGGGTTTATAATGAGCAGTACTTC. It yields the protein CASSQSRRRVYNEQYF.

This sequence joins TRBV7-2 and TRBJ2-1; a possible D gene is TRBD2 (6 bases). Germline V gene data show CDR1 as SGHTA and CDR2 as FQGNSA. V lost 2 bases and J lost 11, with 10 bases in between. CDR3 length equals 12 residues. CDR3 DNA: TGTGCCAGCAGCTTACATGGGACTCAGCAGTTCTTC. It is translated as CASSLHGTQQFF.

This clonotype was counted at least ten times. This chain joins TRBV7-8 and TRBJ2-2; 8 bases match TRBD2. The CDR3 contains 16 residues. The ends lost 6 bases at V and 2 bases at J; junction bases unmatched: 8. The germline V gene encodes CDR1 SGHVS and CDR2 FQNEAQ. CDR3 residues: CASSRGGTVNTGELFF. In nucleotides, the CDR3 is TGTGCCAGCAGTCGGGGGGGGACCGTCAACACCGGGGAGCTGTTTTTT.

The chain has TRBV6-1 and TRBJ2-1; 7 positions agree with TRBD2. The J call may be mistaken, given a closer DNA end match to TRBJ2-7. This CDR3 is 15 amino acids long. The germline CDR1 and CDR2 sequences are MNHNS and SASEGT. The CDR3 region has the DNA TGTGCCAGCACGAGAGCGGGATCTTGGTACAATGAGCAGTACTTC. This encodes CASTRAGSWYNEQYF.